The entry below gives a single TCR beta chain sequence along with its context. This clonotype was detected ten times or more. Its recognized antigen is unknown. Within one base of it there is no much larger clone, and no base qualities were kept. The data were taken from a study of breast tumors, draining lymph nodes, adjacent tissues (TCRdb year 2016). Turning to the overall study: The study compared TCR beta repertoires across tumor, adjacent nontumor tissue and axillary lymph nodes from breast cancer patients. In human breast cancer, the study set out to evaluate how tumor, surrounding tissue and draining lymph node repertoires relate to one another and whether T cells may move between these sites. Study-wide conclusions, independent of this receptor: Tumors showed preferential V and J gene usage, and their T-cell repertoire diversity fell below that of lymph nodes yet above that of nontumor tissue. In luminal-like breast cancer, tumor and nontumor tissue repertoires resembled each other significantly more than in basal-like breast cancer. A scenario in which most tumor T cells derive from the lymph node and then expand within tumor tissue was judged to be consistent with the data. The conclusion that tumor T cells originate in lymph nodes was presented as consistent with a hypothesis rather than as directly demonstrated.

The CDR3, cysteine through phenylalanine, is 12 amino acids long. The kept DNA is CDR3 alone, 36 bases in frame from the first base. Between the V and J ends, shortened by 5 bases and 0 bases respectively, the junction contains 7 bases. The germline V gene (reference sequence) yields DFQATT for CDR1 and SNEGSKA for CDR2. The sequencer listed for this sample is Illumina HiSeq 2000. TCR beta chain libraries were generated by multiplex PCR amplification. High-throughput sequencing was used to analyze the amplified TCR beta chain products. The public reads were quality trimmed at Q25 with fastp and then assembled into clones with MiXCR by TCRdb, keeping productive beta chains. Entries that share a CDR3 protein sequence are merged under the most common genes and DNA. This sample has roughly 100,000 distinct CDR3 sequences in its table, and less than 40% of those were observed once. The ten most abundant clones make up 5.5% to 7% of the sample.

The axillary draining lymph nodes of breast cancer patients were the source of the lymph node samples. Sequencing was done on a sample of axillary lymph node tissue. The receptor was derived from a female donor with breast cancer. Some clones in this sample may be carry-over from other donors' samples. The sequence is built from TRBV20-1 and TRBJ1-1; the D gene is not confidently resolved. The CDR3 amino acid sequence is: CSAESLNTEAFF. DNA sequence: TGCAGTGCTGAGTCGTTGAACACTGAAGCTTTCTTT.